One and the same sample provided the 29 T cell receptor beta chains below, sequenced in a study of T cells in Graves' hyperthyroidism and ophthalmopathy. Researchers amplified the TCR beta CDR3 regions from RNA transcripts. Primed by the HTBI set, a first-round RT-PCR was run on the TCR CDR3. TCRdb ran MiXCR on the multiplex PCR reads and lists one entry per CDR3 protein. The data contain about 350,000 distinct CDR3 sequences, 15% of them seen just once; the ten biggest clones take up under 25%. The specimen sequenced was blood. Source of these receptors: a woman aged 55-69 years with Graves' ophthalmopathy.

This clonotype has just one count. The chain is built from TRBV28 and TRBJ2-1; 10 bases line up with TRBD2. CDR3 length: 16 residues. Germline V lookup: CDR1 MDHEN, CDR2 SYDVKM. V gave up 6 bases and J gave up 5 bases; unmatched junction bases: 10. CDR3 amino acids: CASSSLAGESHNEQFF. In DNA form, the CDR3 reads TGTGCCAGCAGCTCCCTAGCGGGAGAATCCCACAATGAGCAGTTCTTC. Full variable domain (missing parts from reference TRBV28 and TRBJ2-1): DVKVTQSSRYLVKRTGEKVFLECVQDMDHENMFWYRQDPGLGLRLIYFSYDVKMKEKGDIPEGYSVSREKKERFSLILESASTNQTSMYLCASSSLAGESHNEQFFGPGTRLTVL.

Comments on this clonotype: An end of the junction differs from the germline gene, which may be a read error. The chain couples TRBV5-1 to TRBJ2-1, with 7 bases matching TRBD2. CDR1 and CDR2 (germline): SGHRS, YFSETQ. This CDR3 spans 14 amino acids. In DNA form, the CDR3 reads TGCGTCAGCAGCTTGCGGGAGTCTTACAATGAGCAGTTCTTC. This encodes CVSSLRESYNEQFF.

This rearrangement joins TRBV20-1 to TRBJ1-2; D is undetermined. The CDR3 contains 15 residues. Deletions cut 2 bases from V and 0 bases from J, with 13 bases between. Germline CDR1 and CDR2: DFQATT and SNEGSKA (reference sequence). The CDR3 region is CSARIRQAANYGYTF. CDR3 nucleotide sequence: TGCAGTGCTAGAATCCGGCAGGCAGCTAACTATGGCTACACCTTC.

The rearrangement uses TRBV6-1 and TRBJ2-3; D is possibly TRBD2 (5 bases). Trimming removed 6 bases at V and 2 bases at J, with 12 bases between. The length of the CDR3 is 14 residues. The V gene's germline CDR1 is MNHNS and CDR2 SASEGT. The CDR3 spells CASRVPRDTDTQYF. CDR3 coding DNA: TGTGCCAGCAGAGTGCCCCGGGACACAGATACGCAGTATTTT.

This clonotype was counted between two and nine times. The chain has TRBV6-1 and TRBJ2-5; 16 nucleotides agree with TRBD2. Germline loops: CDR1 MNHNS, CDR2 SASEGT. Trimming took 5 bases from V and 13 from J; bases not matched to a gene: 7. The CDR3 has 14 residues. This CDR3 is CASSTGLAGGPLYF. The CDR3, as DNA: TGTGCCAGCAGTACGGGACTAGCGGGAGGGCCCCTGTACTTC.

This clonotype has a count of ten or more. This chain links TRBV20-1 with TRBJ2-1; 12 bases map to TRBD1. CDR3 size: 14 residues. Germline values: CDR1 DFQATT, CDR2 SNEGSKA (reference sequence). Trimming cost V 6 bases and J 7 bases; bases outside gene matches: 7. The CDR3 here is CSAKRDRGRNEQFF. The CDR3 nucleotides are TGCAGTGCCAAGAGGGACAGGGGGCGGAATGAGCAGTTCTTC.

The sample holds a few counts of this clonotype. The chain joins TRBV29-1 to TRBJ2-1; tentative D call: TRBD2 (5 bases). The CDR3 is 12 amino acids. Germline assignment: CDR1 SQVTM and CDR2 ANQGSEA. With 2 bases removed from V and 9 bases from J, the gap between germline ends came to 11 bases. The CDR3 region has the DNA TGCAGCGTTGAAAGTGTGCGGGCTGAGCAGTTCTTC. This gives the protein CSVESVRAEQFF.

This clonotype was counted ten times or more. This rearrangement joins TRBV11-2 to TRBJ2-5; no reliable D call. V dropped 3 bases and J dropped 5 bases, with 13 bases sitting between them. There are 14 residues in the CDR3. Germline V gene sequence: CDR1 SGHAT, CDR2 FQNNGV. CDR3 DNA: TGTGCCAGCAGCTTTTTTCAAACACGGGAGACCCAGTACTTC. Translating gives CASSFFQTRETQYF.

This chain links TRBV20-1 with TRBJ1-1, with TRBD1 matching 9 bases. This CDR3 is built from 16 residues. J was trimmed by 1 base and V by 0 bases; bases with no gene match: 6. Germline V gives CDR1 DFQATT, CDR2 SNEGSKA (reference sequence). This CDR3 is CSARDLKQGANTEAFF. CDR3 nucleotides: TGCAGTGCTAGAGATTTAAAACAGGGGGCGAACACTGAAGCTTTCTTT.

In this sample, this clonotype turned up many times. The chain is built from TRBV28 and TRBJ2-5, with 9 bases fitting TRBD2. V trimming: 5 bases; J trimming: 5 bases; junction bases outside the gene matches: 12. Germline V gene data show CDR1 as MDHEN and CDR2 as SYDVKM. This CDR3 region has 16 residues. CDR3 sequence: CASSPGGREGRETQYF. The CDR3 DNA follows: TGTGCCAGCAGTCCCGGCGGGCGGGAGGGCCGGGAGACCCAGTACTTC.

This clonotype was observed at least ten times. The gene calls are TRBV20-1 and TRBJ1-2; possibly TRBD1 for D (6 bases). CDR3 length: 12 amino acids. V gave up 3 bases and J gave up 1 base, with 6 bases separating them. Germline V CDR1 and CDR2: DFQATT, SNEGSKA (reference sequence). DNA for the CDR3: TGCAGTGCTAGGGACAGTAACTATGGCTACACCTTC. This translates into CSARDSNYGYTF.

The sample holds many counts of this clonotype. The V and J genes are TRBV5-1 and TRBJ1-1; D might be TRBD1 (5 bases). There are 13 residues in the CDR3. CDR1 and CDR2 (germline): SGHRS, YFSETQ. V lost 4 bases and J lost 6, with 13 bases in between. The CDR3 nucleotides are TGCGCCAGCAGCAAGGGAGGGGACTCTGAAGCTTTCTTT. This gives the protein CASSKGGDSEAFF.

This clonotype showed up many times. For the CDR3, the DNA is TGTGCCAGCAGGGACGGATTCACAGATACGCAGTATTTT. Translated, it gives CASRDGFTDTQYF. This rearrangement joins TRBV27 to TRBJ2-3; D is unclear. Germline assignment: CDR1 MNHEY and CDR2 SMNVEV (reference sequence). Trimming stripped 6 bases from V and 2 bases from J, with 9 bases between. This CDR3 comprises 13 residues.

This clonotype was counted many times. The chain joins TRBV2 to TRBJ2-1; 10 positions agree with TRBD2. This CDR3 is built from 15 residues. The germline gives CDR1 SNHLY, CDR2 FYNNEI. Unmatched junction bases numbered 3, after V lost 3 bases and J lost 4 bases. The CDR3 DNA is TGTGCCAGCAGTGAGGCTAGCGGGAGATACAATGAGCAGTTCTTC. Residues: CASSEASGRYNEQFF.

This clonotype was recorded at least ten times. The chain has TRBV28 and TRBJ1-2; D is perhaps TRBD1 (6 bases). CDR1 is MDHEN, CDR2 SYDVKM, per germline. This CDR3 is built from 12 residues. The V end lost 3 bases, the J end lost 7 bases, and 9 bases lay between the germline ends. CDR3 residues: CASSFGGLGYTF. CDR3 coding DNA: TGTGCCAGCAGTTTCGGGGGGCTTGGCTACACCTTC.

This clonotype occurred a few times. The V gene is TRBV7-2, the J gene TRBJ1-6; 10 bases match TRBD1. The V gene's germline CDR1 is SGHTA and CDR2 FQGNSA. The CDR3 runs to 15 residues. Unmatched junction bases numbered 6, after V lost 5 bases and J lost 8 bases. The CDR3: CASSREGTGDSPLHF. CDR3 DNA sequence: TGTGCCAGCAGCCGTGAGGGGACAGGGGATTCACCCCTCCACTTT.

The chain joins TRBV7-2 to TRBJ1-5, with TRBD1 matching over 7 bases. J was trimmed by 4 bases and V by 3 bases; bases with no gene match: 6. Germline V CDR1 and CDR2: SGHTA, FQGNSA. The CDR3 spans 15 residues. The CDR3 DNA sequence: TGTGCCAGCAGCTTTAGGACAGGTGGGAATCAGCCCCAGCATTTT. Translating gives CASSFRTGGNQPQHF. Based on the CDR3 plus reference TRBV7-2 and TRBJ1-5, the full variable domain is GAGVSQSPSNKVTEKGKDVELRCDPISGHTALYWYRQSLGQGLEFLIYFQGNSAPDKSGLPSDRFSAERTGGSVSTLTIQRTQQEDSAVYLCASSFRTGGNQPQHFGDGTRLSIL.

This clonotype was seen more than once but under ten times. It may be a read error: a sequence one base away is much more abundant. J is TRBJ2-3 and V is TRBV14; no definite D call. V shed 3 bases and J shed 2 bases, with 3 bases lying between them. The CDR3 is 12 amino acids. CDR1 is SGHDN, CDR2 FVKESK, per germline. CDR3 sequence (DNA): TGTGCCAGCAGCCACGTCACAGATACGCAGTATTTT. Amino acids: CASSHVTDTQYF.

A word on this clonotype: A read error may be the cause here, since a much bigger clone is one base away. CDR3 nucleotide sequence: TGTGCCAGCACACCAGGGGTGAACACTGAAGCTTTCTTT. Its translation: CASTPGVNTEAFF. The chain carries TRBV18 and TRBJ1-1, with D possibly being TRBD1 (6 bases). Looked up from germline, CDR1 is KGHSH and CDR2 is LQKENI. CDR3 length: 13 amino acids.

In its sample, this clonotype was seen a few times. The rearrangement links TRBV28 to TRBJ2-7; D is possibly TRBD1 or TRBD2 (5 bases each). This CDR3 is 15 amino acids long. Germline V lookup: CDR1 MDHEN, CDR2 SYDVKM. The V and J ends lost 0 bases and 3 bases respectively, with 12 bases between them. The CDR3 sequence is CASSLWGEKGYEQYF. The DNA of the CDR3 is TGTGCCAGCAGTTTATGGGGGGAAAAGGGCTACGAGCAGTACTTC.

A few counts support this clonotype. The chain employs TRBV16 and TRBJ2-1, with 10 bases identical to TRBD1. The CDR3 is 16 amino acids. V was clipped by 4 bases and J by 5 bases; unmatched bases: 8. Germline CDR1 reads KGHSY; CDR2 reads FQNENV. CDR3 residues: CASSPETGTGDNEQFF. CDR3 nucleotides: TGTGCCAGCAGCCCCGAAACCGGGACAGGGGACAATGAGCAGTTCTTC.

V gene TRBV20-1 combines with J gene TRBJ2-1; 7 nucleotides match TRBD2. CDR1 is DFQATT and CDR2 is SNEGSKA in the germline V gene (reference sequence). The CDR3 extends over 15 amino acids. V dropped 1 base and J dropped 4; count of bases not matched to a gene: 7. CDR3 residues: CSARALAGRYNEQFF. CDR3 nucleotide sequence: TGCAGTGCTAGAGCGCTAGCCGGGAGGTACAATGAGCAGTTCTTC.

Regarding this clonotype: A much larger clone differs by one base, so this may be a read error. This chain joins TRBV2 and TRBJ2-5; D is unclear. This CDR3 is 12 amino acids long. The V gene's germline CDR1 is SNHLY and CDR2 FYNNEI. CDR3: CASSRTLETQCF. DNA for the CDR3: TGTGCCAGCAGCCGGACCTTGGAGACCCAGTGCTTC.

CDR3 in DNA: TGTGCCAGCAGGCCCGGCTCCAGGGAACAGCCCCAGCATTTT. Its protein is CASRPGSREQPQHF. The chain employs TRBV28 and TRBJ1-5; D might be TRBD1 (5 bases). Germline CDR1 reads MDHEN; CDR2 reads SYDVKM. This CDR3 contains 14 residues. The V end lost 6 bases, the J end lost 7 bases, and 16 bases lay between the germline ends.

This clonotype was seen at least ten times. V and J are TRBV7-9 and TRBJ2-2; perhaps TRBD1 as D (7 bases). V was cut by 5 bases and J by 5 bases, with 15 bases left in between. There are 15 residues in the CDR3. Per the germline V gene, CDR1 is SEHNR and CDR2 is FQNEAQ (reference sequence). CDR3 coding DNA: TGTGCCAGCAGCCCAGGAGGGGGCCAGACCGGGGAGCTGTTTTTT. Translation gives CASSPGGGQTGELFF.

This clonotype was observed many times. The rearrangement joins TRBV5-1 to TRBJ1-1; D perhaps matches TRBD1 (5 bases). V was cut by 4 bases and J by 4 bases, with 26 bases left in between. In germline, CDR1 is SGHRS, CDR2 YFSETQ. The CDR3 runs to 18 residues. The CDR3: CASSRSLLPAGLGTEAFF. CDR3 DNA: TGCGCCAGCAGCCGGAGCTTGTTGCCGGCGGGACTGGGCACTGAAGCTTTCTTT.

A note on this clonotype: A much larger clone differs from this one at a single base, so this may be a read error. The genes are TRBV3-1 and TRBJ2-1; D unresolved. The germline CDR1 and CDR2 sequences are LGHDT and YNNKEL (reference sequence). This CDR3 is built from 13 residues. V lost 7 bases and J 5 bases, leaving 12 bases between the germline ends. DNA of the CDR3: TGTGCCAGCACCCCCCCCGGGCACAATGAGCAGTTCTTC. Its translation: CASTPPGHNEQFF.

This clonotype appeared many times. This chain joins TRBV20-1 and TRBJ2-5; no reliable D call. Looked up from germline, CDR1 is DFQATT and CDR2 is SNEGSKA (reference sequence). The CDR3 loop spans 11 amino acids. The germline V and J ends were trimmed by 0 bases and 4 bases, with 3 bases remaining between them. The CDR3 spells CSARDVETQYF. The DNA for the CDR3 is TGCAGTGCTAGAGACGTAGAGACCCAGTACTTC.

The table lists this clonotype with many counts. The genes are TRBV24-1 and TRBJ2-1; weak D call: TRBD2 (6 bases). The CDR3 is made up of 16 amino acids. Trimming cost V 2 bases and J 3 bases, with 13 bases left between them. Germline lookup yields CDR1 KGHDR and CDR2 SFDVKD. The CDR3 region has the DNA TGTGCCACCAGTGATTCCGCGGAGGGTGTCTACAATGAGCAGTTCTTC. Its translation: CATSDSAEGVYNEQFF.